This T cell receptor (beta chain) stems from a study of beta chain features in type 1 diabetes. For the study at large: Sorted cells from all samples, numbering 107,917,701, were examined. Study-level findings and limits: Shorter TCRB CDR3s, moderately but significantly so, marked every one of the four CD4+ subsets in Type 1 diabetes patients. More deletions and fewer insertions at VDJ junctions were seen in type 1 diabetes patients. The naive, central memory and Treg TCRB repertoires showed an apparent similarity that was greater among patients than among healthy donors.

Trimming stripped 5 bases from V and 5 bases from J, with 33 bases between. The CDR3 covers 20 residues. CDR1 MDHEN and CDR2 SYDVKM come from the germline V gene. TCRB transcripts that were expressed got sequenced, as all of the isolated RNA had been reverse transcribed. The study sequenced naive, central memory and regulatory T cell samples to an average of about 3.5 million reads. Produced via immunoSEQ multiplex PCR; TCRdb's table is partial and in-frame only. The sample holds over 650,000 clones, around 15% seen once. Note on this clone: The antigen is undetermined.

Sequenced input: naive CD4+ T cells from blood. The TCR was taken from a man between 18 and 35 years old with type 1 diabetes. The chain couples TRBV28 to TRBJ2-5; possible D gene TRBD2, 6 bases. As DNA, the CDR3 is TGTGCCAGCAGTCGCTCCTTGGGTGGAGGGCGCTTCGTCCTGGTGGAGACCCAGTACTTC. This encodes CASSRSLGGGRFVLVETQYF.